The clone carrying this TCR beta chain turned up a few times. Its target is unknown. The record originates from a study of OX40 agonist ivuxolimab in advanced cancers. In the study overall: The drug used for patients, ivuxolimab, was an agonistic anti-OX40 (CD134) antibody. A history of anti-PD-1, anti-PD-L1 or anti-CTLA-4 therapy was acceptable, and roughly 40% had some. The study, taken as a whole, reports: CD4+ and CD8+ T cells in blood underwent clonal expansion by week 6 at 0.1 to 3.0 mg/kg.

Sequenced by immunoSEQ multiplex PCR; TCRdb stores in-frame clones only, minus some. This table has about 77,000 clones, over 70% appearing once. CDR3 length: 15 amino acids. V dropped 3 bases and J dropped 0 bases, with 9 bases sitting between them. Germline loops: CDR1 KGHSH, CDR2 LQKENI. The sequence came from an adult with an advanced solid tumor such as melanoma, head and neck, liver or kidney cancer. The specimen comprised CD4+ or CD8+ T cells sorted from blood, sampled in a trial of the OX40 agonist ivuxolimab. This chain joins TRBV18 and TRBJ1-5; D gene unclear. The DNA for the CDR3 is TGTGCCAGCTCACCCGGCAGTAATAGCAATCAGCCCCAGCATTTT. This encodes CASSPGSNSNQPQHF.